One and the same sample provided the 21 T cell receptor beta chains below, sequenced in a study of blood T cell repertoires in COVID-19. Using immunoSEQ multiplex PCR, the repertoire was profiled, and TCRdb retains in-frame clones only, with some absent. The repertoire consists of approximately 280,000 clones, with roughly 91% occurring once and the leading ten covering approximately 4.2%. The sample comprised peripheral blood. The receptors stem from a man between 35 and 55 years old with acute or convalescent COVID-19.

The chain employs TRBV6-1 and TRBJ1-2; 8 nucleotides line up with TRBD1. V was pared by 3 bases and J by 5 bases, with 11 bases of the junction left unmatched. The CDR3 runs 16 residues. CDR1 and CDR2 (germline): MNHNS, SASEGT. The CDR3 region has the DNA TGTGCCAGCAGTGAGGCTCCAGGGGGCTCGGGATATGGCTACACCTTC. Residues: CASSEAPGGSGYGYTF.

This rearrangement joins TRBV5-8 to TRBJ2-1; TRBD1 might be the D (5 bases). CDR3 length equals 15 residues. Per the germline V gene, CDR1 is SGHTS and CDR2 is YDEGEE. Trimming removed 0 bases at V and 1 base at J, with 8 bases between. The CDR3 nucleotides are TGTGCCAGCAGCTTGGGACAGCTTTCCTACAATGAGCAGTTCTTC. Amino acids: CASSLGQLSYNEQFF.

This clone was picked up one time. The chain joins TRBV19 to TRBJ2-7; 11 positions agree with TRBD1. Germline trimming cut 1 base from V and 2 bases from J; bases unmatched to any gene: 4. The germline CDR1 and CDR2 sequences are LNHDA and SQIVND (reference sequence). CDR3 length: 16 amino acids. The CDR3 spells CASSIAGQGATYEQYF. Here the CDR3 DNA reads TGTGCCAGTAGTATAGCCGGACAGGGGGCCACCTACGAGCAGTACTTC.

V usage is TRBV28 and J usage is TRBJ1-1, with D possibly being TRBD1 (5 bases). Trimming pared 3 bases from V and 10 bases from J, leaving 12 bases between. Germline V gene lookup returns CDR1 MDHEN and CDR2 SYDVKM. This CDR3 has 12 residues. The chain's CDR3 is CASSFIRVRAFF. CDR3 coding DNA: TGTGCCAGCAGTTTTATCAGGGTCCGAGCTTTCTTT.

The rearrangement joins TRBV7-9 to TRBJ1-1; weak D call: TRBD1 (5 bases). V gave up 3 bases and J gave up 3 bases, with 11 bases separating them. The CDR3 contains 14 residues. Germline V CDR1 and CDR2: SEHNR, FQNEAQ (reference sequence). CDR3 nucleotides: TGTGCCAGCAGCTTTGGGCAGGGCTACACTGAAGCTTTCTTT. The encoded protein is CASSFGQGYTEAFF.

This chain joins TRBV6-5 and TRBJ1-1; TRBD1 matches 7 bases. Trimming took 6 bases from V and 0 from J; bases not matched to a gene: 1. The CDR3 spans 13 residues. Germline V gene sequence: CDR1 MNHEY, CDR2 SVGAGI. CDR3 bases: TGTGCCAGCAGCGGGACAGTGAACACTGAAGCTTTCTTT. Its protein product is CASSGTVNTEAFF.

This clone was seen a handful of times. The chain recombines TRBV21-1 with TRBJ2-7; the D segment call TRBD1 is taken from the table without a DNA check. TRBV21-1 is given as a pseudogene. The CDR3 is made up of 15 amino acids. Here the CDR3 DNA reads TGTGCCAGCAGCAAAGGGACAGGGGGTGGCTACGAGCAGTACTTC. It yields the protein CASSKGTGGGYEQYF.

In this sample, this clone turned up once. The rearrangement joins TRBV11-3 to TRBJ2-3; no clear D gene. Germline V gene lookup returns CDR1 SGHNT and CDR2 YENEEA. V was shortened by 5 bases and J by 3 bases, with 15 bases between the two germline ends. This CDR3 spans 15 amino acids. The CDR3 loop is CASSPGGPETDTQYF. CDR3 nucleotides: TGTGCCAGCAGCCCCGGTGGGCCCGAAACAGATACGCAGTATTTT.

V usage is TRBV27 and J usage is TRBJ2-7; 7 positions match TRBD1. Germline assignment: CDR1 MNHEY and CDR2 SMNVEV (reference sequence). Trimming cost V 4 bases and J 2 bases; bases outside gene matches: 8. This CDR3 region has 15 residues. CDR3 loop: CASSYRGNGPYEQYF. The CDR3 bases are TGTGCCAGCAGTTACAGGGGTAATGGGCCCTACGAGCAGTACTTC.

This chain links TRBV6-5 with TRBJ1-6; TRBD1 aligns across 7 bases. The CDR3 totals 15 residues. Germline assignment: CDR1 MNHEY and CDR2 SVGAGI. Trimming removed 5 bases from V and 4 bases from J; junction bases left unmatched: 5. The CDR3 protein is CASSKWDSYNSPLHF. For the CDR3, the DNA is TGTGCCAGCAGTAAATGGGACAGTTATAATTCACCCCTCCACTTT.

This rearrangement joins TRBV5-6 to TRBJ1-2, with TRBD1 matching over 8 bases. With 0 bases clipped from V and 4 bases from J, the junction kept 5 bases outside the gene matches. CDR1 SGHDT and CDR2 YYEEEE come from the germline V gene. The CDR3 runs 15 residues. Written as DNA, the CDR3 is TGTGCCAGCAGCTTGGCCCCAACAGGGGGCTATGGCTACACCTTC. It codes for CASSLAPTGGYGYTF. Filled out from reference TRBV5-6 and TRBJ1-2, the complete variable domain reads DAGVTQSPTHLIKTRGQQVTLRCSPKSGHDTVSWYQQALGQGPQFIFQYYEEEERQRGNFPDRFSGHQFPNYSSELNVNALLLGDSALYLCASSLAPTGGYGYTFGSGTRLTVV.

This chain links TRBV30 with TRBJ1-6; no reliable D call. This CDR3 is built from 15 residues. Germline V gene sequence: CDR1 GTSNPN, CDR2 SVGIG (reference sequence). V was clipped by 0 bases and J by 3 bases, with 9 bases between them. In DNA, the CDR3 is TGTGCCTGGAGTGTACGTAGTGTCTATAATTCACCCCTCCACTTT. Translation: CAWSVRSVYNSPLHF.

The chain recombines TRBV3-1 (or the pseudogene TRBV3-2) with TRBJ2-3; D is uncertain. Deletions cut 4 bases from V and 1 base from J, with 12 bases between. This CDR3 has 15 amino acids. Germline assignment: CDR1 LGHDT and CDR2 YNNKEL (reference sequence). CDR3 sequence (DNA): TGTGCCAGCAGCCCGGGTGTTTATGGCACAGATACGCAGTATTTT. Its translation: CASSPGVYGTDTQYF.

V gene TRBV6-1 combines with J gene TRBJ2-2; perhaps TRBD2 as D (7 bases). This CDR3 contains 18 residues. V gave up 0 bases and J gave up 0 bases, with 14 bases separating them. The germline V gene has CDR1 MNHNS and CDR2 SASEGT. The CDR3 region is CASSEALVGGANTGELFF. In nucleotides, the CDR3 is TGTGCCAGCAGTGAAGCGCTCGTAGGGGGGGCGAACACCGGGGAGCTGTTTTTT.

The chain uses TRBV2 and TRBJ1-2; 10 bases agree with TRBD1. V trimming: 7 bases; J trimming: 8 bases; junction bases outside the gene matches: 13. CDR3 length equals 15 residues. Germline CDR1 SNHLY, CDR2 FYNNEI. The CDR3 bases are TGTGCCAGCACCGAAGAGACAGGGGGCGAGGGCGGCTACACCTTC. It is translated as CASTEETGGEGGYTF.

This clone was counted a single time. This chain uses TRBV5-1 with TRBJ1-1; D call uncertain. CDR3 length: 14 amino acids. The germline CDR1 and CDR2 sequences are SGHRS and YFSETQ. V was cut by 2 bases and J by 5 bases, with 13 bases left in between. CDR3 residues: CASSLVPAGTEAFF. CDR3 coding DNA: TGCGCCAGCAGCTTAGTTCCAGCGGGTACTGAAGCTTTCTTT.

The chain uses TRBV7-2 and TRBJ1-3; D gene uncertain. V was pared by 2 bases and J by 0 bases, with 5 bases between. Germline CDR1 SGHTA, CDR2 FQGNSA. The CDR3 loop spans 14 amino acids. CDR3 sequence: CASSLINSGNTIYF. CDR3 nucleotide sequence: TGTGCCAGCAGCTTAATTAACTCTGGAAACACCATATATTTT.

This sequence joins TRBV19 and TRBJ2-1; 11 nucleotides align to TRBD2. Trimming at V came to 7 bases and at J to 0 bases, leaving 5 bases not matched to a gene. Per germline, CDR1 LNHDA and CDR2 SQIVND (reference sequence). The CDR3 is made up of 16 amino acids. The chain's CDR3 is CASTRLAGSSYNEQFF. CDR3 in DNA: TGTGCCAGTACTAGACTAGCGGGGAGCTCCTACAATGAGCAGTTCTTC.

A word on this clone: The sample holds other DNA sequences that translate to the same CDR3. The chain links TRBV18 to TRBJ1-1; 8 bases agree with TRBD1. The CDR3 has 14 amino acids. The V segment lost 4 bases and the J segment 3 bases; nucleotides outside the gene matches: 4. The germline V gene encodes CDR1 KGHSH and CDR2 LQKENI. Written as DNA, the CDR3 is TGTGCCAGCTCACGGACAGGGTCGGACACTGAAGCTTTCTTT. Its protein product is CASSRTGSDTEAFF.

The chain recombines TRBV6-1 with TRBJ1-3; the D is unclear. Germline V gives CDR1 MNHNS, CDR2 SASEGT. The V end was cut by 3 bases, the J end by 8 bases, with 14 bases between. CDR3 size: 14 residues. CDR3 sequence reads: CASSEALHRDTIYF. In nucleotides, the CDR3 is TGTGCCAGCAGTGAGGCCCTCCACCGGGACACCATATATTTT.

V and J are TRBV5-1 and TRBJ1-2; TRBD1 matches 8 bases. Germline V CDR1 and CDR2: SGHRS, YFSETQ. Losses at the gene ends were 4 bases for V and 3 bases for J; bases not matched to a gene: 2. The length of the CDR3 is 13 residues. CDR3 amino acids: CASSQGQDYGYTF. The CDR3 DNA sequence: TGCGCCAGCAGCCAGGGACAGGACTATGGCTACACCTTC. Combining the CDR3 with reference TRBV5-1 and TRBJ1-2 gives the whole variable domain KAGVTQTPRYLIKTRGQQVTLSCSPISGHRSVSWYQQTPGQGLQFLFEYFSETQRNKGNFPGRFSGRQFSNSRSEMNVSTLELGDSALYLCASSQGQDYGYTFGSGTRLTVV.